The present TCR beta chain was sequenced within a study of blood T cell repertoires in COVID-19 (dated by TCRdb to about 2020). Regarding the research as a whole: The collaborator samples originated in the United States, Italy and Spain and spanned the acute and convalescent phases of COVID-19. The samples were drawn from the first 160 participants of the ongoing ImmuneRACE study and from over a thousand subjects provided by 6 global collaborators. Nearly every sample came with metadata listing a de-identified subject ID, COVID-19 status, age in years and sex. HLA class I and class II types, where available, came from metadata supplied by the sample provider rather than from assay-based typing. The repertoires were made available in a free public database intended to serve as a resource for research on the immune response to SARS-CoV-2. The dataset comprised deeply sampled blood TCRbeta repertoires from subjects exposed to, actively infected with, or recovered from COVID-19. The prospective study material was composed of cDNA or gDNA derived from T cells, B-cell-depleted T cells, or PBMCs. Broad study findings and their caveats: The amount of clinical and demographic metadata varied by source and participant and was provided uncurated.

Remarks on this clone: Its target antigen remains unknown. No base quality values were provided; no much bigger clone lies one nucleotide off.

Whole blood was collected in K2EDTA tubes by collaborating institutions according to the institutions' own protocols. For TCRbeta analysis, collaborators shipped samples in one of three forms: frozen whole blood, isolated PBMCs, or DNA extracted from either of those sample types. The immunoSEQ Assay, a bias-controlled multiplex PCR, was used to amplify TCRbeta CDR3 regions from genomic DNA. Per the source publication's procedure: Within the assay, amplification of reference gene primers was used to estimate how many nucleated cells each sample contained. To quantify the absolute abundance of each unique TCRbeta CDR3 rearrangement, sequence reads were collapsed and filtered. For each sample, productive Simpson clonality was calculated by taking the square root of Simpson's diversity index across productive rearrangements. TCRdb obtained this table from immuneACCESS and retained in-frame rearrangements with V and J assigned. These tables miss some clones; where compared with another copy, unresolved V genes account for less than half of the shortfall, and the remainder is unexplained. The DNA was the basis for D and trimming; V, J and clone size are from that table. The sample data list about 250,000 clones, and roughly 85% of these were observed just once. The top ten hold about 3% of the sample.

Including cysteine and phenylalanine, the CDR3 has 13 amino acids. The CDR3 DNA has 39 bases and is translated from base 1. V trim: 3 bases; J trim: 5 bases; unmatched bases: 3. Sequences SGDLS (CDR1) and YYNGEE (CDR2) are obtained from the germline V gene. The receptor's source is a man aged 18 to 29 with active or convalescent COVID-19. The rearranged chain carries TRBV9 and TRBJ2-5; 8 middle bases align to TRBD1. Material: peripheral blood. The nucleotide sequence reads as follows: TGTGCCAGCAGCGCCAGGGGGCGGGAGACCCAGTACTTC. Its translation reads: CASSARGRETQYF.